These T cell receptor beta chains were read from a single sample in a study of monozygotic twins with cystic fibrosis. The table came from immunoSEQ multiplex PCR; TCRdb's copy has only in-frame clones and leaves some out. The sample yields some 20,000 clones, about 83% seen once. The sequencing input was blood. Receptor source: a woman younger than 45 with cystic fibrosis. Both conserved end residues are part of each CDR3. Fields, in order: CDR3 length, V gene, clone size, J gene, D gene, CDR3 protein, CDR3 DNA. The D gene is left open where the match is weak. Clone size is stated in some rows and not others, as once, few, many or a class when expanded.

length: 14
V: TRBV12-5
size: -
J: TRBJ2-1
D: TRBD2
CDR3: CASSNLSRGDEQFF
DNA: TGTGCTAGTTCTAACCTTAGTCGGGGGGATGAGCAGTTCTTC

length: 14
V: TRBV6-6
size: -
J: TRBJ1-5
D: -
CDR3: CASSYAGSSQPQHF
DNA: TGTGCCAGCAGTTACGCGGGGTCGAGTCAGCCCCAGCATTTT

length: 12
V: TRBV29-1
size: once
J: TRBJ2-5
D: -
CDR3: CSVPGTQETQYF
DNA: TGCAGCGTCCCAGGAACCCAAGAGACCCAGTACTTC

length: 16
V: TRBV7-9
size: -
J: TRBJ1-1
D: -
CDR3: CASSLVPGHKNTEAFF
DNA: TGTGCCAGCAGCTTAGTACCGGGACATAAGAACACTGAAGCTTTCTTT

length: 17
V: TRBV5-1
size: -
J: TRBJ2-2
D: TRBD2
CDR3: CASSRTGTSLNTGELFF
DNA: TGCGCCAGCAGTCGGACCGGGACTAGCTTGAACACCGGGGAGCTGTTTTTT

length: 14
V: TRBV5-1
size: -
J: TRBJ1-1
D: TRBD1
CDR3: CASSTGGMGTEAFF
DNA: TGCGCCAGCTCGACAGGGGGCATGGGCACTGAAGCTTTCTTT

length: 15
V: TRBV7-9
size: few
J: TRBJ2-2
D: -
CDR3: CASSLRGFNTGELFF
DNA: TGTGCCAGCAGCTTGAGGGGCTTTAACACCGGGGAGCTGTTTTTT

length: 13
V: TRBV5-4
size: -
J: TRBJ1-2
D: -
CDR3: CASNPRGVDGYTF
DNA: TGTGCCAGCAACCCGAGGGGGGTCGATGGCTACACCTTC

length: 11
V: TRBV27
size: -
J: TRBJ1-4
D: -
CDR3: CASSLNEKLFF
DNA: TGTGCCAGCAGTTTGAATGAAAAACTGTTTTTT

length: 15
V: TRBV2
size: -
J: TRBJ2-3
D: -
CDR3: CASSLDGISTDTQYF
DNA: TGTGCCAGCAGTCTTGACGGAATTAGCACAGATACGCAGTATTTT

length: 15
V: TRBV9
size: -
J: TRBJ2-3
D: -
CDR3: CASSVGSTSTDTQYF
DNA: TGTGCCAGCAGCGTAGGTAGTACTAGCACAGATACGCAGTATTTT

length: 13
V: TRBV15
size: -
J: TRBJ1-1
D: TRBD1
CDR3: CASSRQGNTEAFF
DNA: TGTGCCAGCTCGAGACAGGGGAACACTGAAGCTTTCTTT

length: 11
V: TRBV2
size: -
J: TRBJ1-2
D: -
CDR3: CASSEEVAYTF
DNA: TGTGCCAGCAGTGAAGAGGTGGCCTACACCTTC

length: 16
V: TRBV4-3
size: -
J: TRBJ2-7
D: TRBD2
CDR3: CASSQDFPGRVYEQYF
DNA: TGCGCCAGCAGCCAAGACTTTCCAGGGAGGGTCTACGAGCAGTACTTC

length: 18
V: TRBV7-8
size: -
J: TRBJ1-5
D: TRBD1
CDR3: CASSGSGPTGWGNQPQHF
DNA: TGTGCCAGCAGCGGGAGCGGTCCGACAGGGTGGGGCAATCAGCCCCAGCATTTT

length: 13
V: TRBV9
size: -
J: TRBJ2-6
D: -
CDR3: CASGDTGANVLTF
DNA: TGTGCCAGCGGGGACACCGGGGCCAACGTCCTGACTTTC

length: 14
V: TRBV7-9
size: -
J: TRBJ1-1
D: -
CDR3: CASSLGGQNTEAFF
DNA: TGTGCCAGCAGCTTAGGTGGACAGAACACTGAAGCTTTCTTT

length: 13
V: TRBV18
size: -
J: TRBJ1-1
D: -
CDR3: CASRHSQNTEAFF
DNA: TGTGCCAGCCGACACAGTCAGAACACTGAAGCTTTCTTT

length: 15
V: TRBV27
size: -
J: TRBJ2-7
D: -
CDR3: CASSLLGGLSYEQYF
DNA: TGTGCCAGCAGTTTATTGGGCGGACTCAGCTACGAGCAGTACTTC

length: 15
V: TRBV28
size: -
J: TRBJ1-5
D: -
CDR3: CASSPGTFSNQPQHF
DNA: TGTGCCAGCAGCCCCGGGACATTTAGCAATCAGCCCCAGCATTTT

length: 11
V: TRBV15
size: -
J: TRBJ2-7
D: -
CDR3: CATSRVGEQYF
DNA: TGTGCCACCAGCAGAGTTGGGGAGCAGTACTTC

length: 15
V: TRBV9
size: -
J: TRBJ1-4
D: -
CDR3: CASSETGATNEKLFF
DNA: TGTGCCAGCAGCGAGACGGGCGCAACTAATGAAAAACTGTTTTTT

length: 14
V: TRBV9
size: -
J: TRBJ2-7
D: -
CDR3: CASSVGTNSYEQYF
DNA: TGTGCCAGCAGCGTAGGGACTAACTCCTACGAGCAGTACTTC

length: 20
V: TRBV19
size: -
J: TRBJ1-6
D: -
CDR3: CASSISSPGAKIFDNSPLHF
DNA: TGTGCCAGTAGTATATCTTCACCAGGGGCGAAAATTTTTGATAATTCACCCCTCCACTTT

length: 16
V: TRBV4-1
size: -
J: TRBJ2-3
D: TRBD2
CDR3: CASSQGTSQSTDTQYF
DNA: TGCGCCAGCAGCCAAGGGACTAGCCAAAGCACAGATACGCAGTATTTT

length: 13
V: TRBV6-6
size: -
J: TRBJ1-1
D: -
CDR3: CASSYGRGAEAFF
DNA: TGTGCCAGCAGTTACGGCAGGGGAGCCGAAGCTTTCTTT

length: 15
V: TRBV7-2
size: -
J: TRBJ2-7
D: TRBD2
CDR3: CASSLMSGGAREQYF
DNA: TGTGCCAGCAGCTTAATGAGCGGGGGGGCCCGCGAGCAGTACTTC

length: 14
V: TRBV5-5
size: -
J: TRBJ2-3
D: -
CDR3: CASSFAMRTDTQYF
DNA: TGTGCCAGCAGCTTTGCAATGCGCACAGATACGCAGTATTTT

length: 15
V: TRBV27
size: -
J: TRBJ2-4
D: TRBD1
CDR3: CASGRTGRAKNIQYF
DNA: TGTGCCAGCGGTAGGACAGGGAGGGCCAAAAACATTCAGTACTTC

length: 15
V: TRBV4-3
size: -
J: TRBJ1-1
D: -
CDR3: CASSQASRRADEAFF
DNA: TGCGCCAGCAGCCAAGCCTCAAGAAGGGCGGATGAAGCTTTCTTT

length: 14
V: TRBV7-9
size: once
J: TRBJ2-1
D: -
CDR3: CASRDTYLSDEQFF
DNA: TGTGCCAGCAGGGACACCTACCTATCGGATGAGCAGTTCTTC

length: 13
V: TRBV6-4
size: -
J: TRBJ2-3
D: -
CDR3: CASSEDNTDTQYF
DNA: TGTGCCAGCAGTGAGGACAACACAGATACGCAGTATTTT

length: 16
V: TRBV6-5
size: once
J: TRBJ1-6
D: -
CDR3: CASSYSGDTSTSPLHF
DNA: TGTGCCAGCAGTTATTCTGGGGACACCTCGACATCACCCCTCCACTTT

length: 16
V: TRBV4-2
size: -
J: TRBJ2-2
D: TRBD2
CDR3: CASSPRLAGGLGELFF
DNA: TGTGCCAGCAGCCCGAGACTAGCGGGGGGGCTAGGGGAGCTGTTTTTT

length: 13
V: TRBV6-5
size: -
J: TRBJ1-5
D: -
CDR3: CASSFSSNQPQHF
DNA: TGTGCCAGCAGTTTTTCGAGCAATCAGCCCCAGCATTTT

length: 16
V: TRBV19
size: few
J: TRBJ2-3
D: TRBD2
CDR3: CASSIGRQGSTDTQYF
DNA: TGTGCCAGTAGTATCGGGAGGCAGGGAAGCACAGATACGCAGTATTTT

length: 16
V: TRBV2
size: few
J: TRBJ2-5
D: TRBD1
CDR3: CASSGLVWGQQETQYF
DNA: TGTGCCAGCAGCGGGCTCGTGTGGGGACAGCAAGAGACCCAGTACTTC

length: 16
V: TRBV4-1
size: -
J: TRBJ1-1
D: -
CDR3: CASSQDDGFGSTEAFF
DNA: TGCGCCAGCAGCCAAGATGACGGTTTTGGCTCAACTGAAGCTTTCTTT

length: 13
V: TRBV19
size: -
J: TRBJ1-1
D: TRBD1
CDR3: CASRTGANTEAFF
DNA: TGTGCCAGTCGGACAGGGGCGAACACTGAAGCTTTCTTT

length: 14
V: TRBV12-5
size: -
J: TRBJ2-7
D: -
CDR3: CASGRTDLAGEQYF
DNA: TGTGCTAGTGGCCGGACAGATTTGGCAGGCGAGCAGTACTTC

length: 16
V: TRBV14
size: -
J: TRBJ2-7
D: TRBD1
CDR3: CASSQLDRVGSYEQYF
DNA: TGTGCCAGCAGCCAGCTCGACAGGGTCGGCTCCTACGAGCAGTACTTC

length: 11
V: TRBV13
size: -
J: TRBJ2-7
D: -
CDR3: CASSAHYEQYF
DNA: TGTGCCAGCAGCGCCCACTACGAGCAGTACTTC

length: 13
V: TRBV13
size: -
J: TRBJ2-5
D: -
CDR3: CASSLRGSGTQYF
DNA: TGTGCCAGCAGCTTACGGGGGTCGGGGACCCAGTACTTC

length: 13
V: TRBV2
size: -
J: TRBJ1-1
D: -
CDR3: CASSDRSRTEAFF
DNA: TGTGCCAGCAGTGACAGATCGCGGACTGAAGCTTTCTTT

length: 14
V: TRBV6-5
size: -
J: TRBJ2-2
D: -
CDR3: CASRMGQNTGELFF
DNA: TGTGCCAGCAGAATGGGACAGAACACCGGGGAGCTGTTTTTT

length: 15
V: TRBV6-5
size: -
J: TRBJ2-5
D: TRBD2
CDR3: CASSYSSSGAETQYF
DNA: TGTGCCAGCAGTTACTCGTCAAGCGGGGCGGAGACCCAGTACTTC

length: 14
V: TRBV5-6
size: -
J: TRBJ1-1
D: TRBD1
CDR3: CASSQTGGITEAFF
DNA: TGTGCCAGCAGCCAAACAGGGGGCATCACTGAAGCTTTCTTT

length: 15
V: TRBV5-5
size: -
J: TRBJ1-5
D: -
CDR3: CASSLGTVSNQPQHF
DNA: TGTGCCAGCAGCTTGGGAACAGTTAGCAATCAGCCCCAGCATTTT

length: 16
V: TRBV4-2
size: -
J: TRBJ2-1
D: TRBD2
CDR3: CASSQEASGGYNEQFF
DNA: TGTGCCAGCAGCCAAGAAGCGAGCGGGGGCTACAATGAGCAGTTCTTC

length: 14
V: TRBV2
size: -
J: TRBJ2-2
D: -
CDR3: CASQPERRTGELFF
DNA: TGTGCCAGCCAGCCAGAGAGACGGACCGGGGAGCTGTTTTTT

length: 12
V: TRBV10-2
size: medium-sized
J: TRBJ1-4
D: -
CDR3: CASSEQGEKLFF
DNA: TGCGCCAGCAGTGAGCAGGGTGAAAAACTGTTTTTT